The 16 T cell receptor beta chains listed next were all sequenced from one sample in a study of blood T cell repertoires in COVID-19. The method was immunoSEQ multiplex PCR; TCRdb's version includes in-frame clones alone and lacks a portion of them. The sample includes 200,000 to 300,000 clones, approximately 84% of them seen just once. Material for sequencing was peripheral blood. These TCRs come from a man over 45 with acute or convalescent COVID-19.

The chain has TRBV6-5 and TRBJ1-5, with D possibly TRBD1 on 5 matching bases. In germline, CDR1 is MNHEY, CDR2 SVGAGI. Trimming cost V 8 bases and J 4 bases, with 9 bases left between them. The CDR3 contains 12 residues. In DNA form, the CDR3 reads TGTGCCAGCTGCGGGGCAAATCAGCCCCAGCATTTT. It encodes CASCGANQPQHF.

J is TRBJ1-4 and V is TRBV5-1; 7 bases agree with TRBD1. The V segment lost 0 bases and the J segment 0 bases; nucleotides outside the gene matches: 2. The CDR3 spans 16 residues. Germline CDR1 reads SGHRS; CDR2 reads YFSETQ. The CDR3, as DNA: TGCGCCAGCAGCTTGGGGACAGGCGCAACTAATGAAAAACTGTTTTTT. It yields the protein CASSLGTGATNEKLFF.

V and J are TRBV5-5 and TRBJ1-1; 9 nucleotides agree with TRBD1. Trimming took 0 bases from V and 4 from J; bases not matched to a gene: 10. The germline V gene encodes CDR1 SGHKS and CDR2 YYEKEE (reference sequence). This CDR3 region has 17 residues. CDR3 region: CASSLATGGLVGTEAFF. The CDR3 DNA follows: TGTGCCAGCAGCTTGGCAACAGGGGGCTTAGTGGGCACTGAAGCTTTCTTT.

The chain combines TRBV5-4 with TRBJ1-3; D not certain. The CDR3 runs to 14 residues. V lost 1 base, J lost 0 bases, and 5 bases lay in between. Per germline, CDR1 SGHNT and CDR2 YYREEE (reference sequence). CDR3 region: CASSLIGSGNTIYF. As DNA, the CDR3 is TGTGCCAGCAGCTTGATCGGCTCTGGAAACACCATATATTTT.

The J gene is TRBJ2-2, the V gene TRBV15, with D possibly TRBD2 on 5 matching bases. CDR3 length: 16 residues. CDR1 is LNHNV and CDR2 is YYDKDF in the germline V gene (reference sequence). The V end was cut by 4 bases, the J end by 3 bases, with 15 bases between. The CDR3 DNA is TGTGCCACCAGCACGGGAAGCGGCCAACACACCGGGGAGCTGTTTTTT. The encoded protein is CATSTGSGQHTGELFF.

The V call is TRBV9, the J call TRBJ2-2, with 8 bases that match TRBD1. V lost 2 bases to trimming and J lost 4 bases; unmatched junction nucleotides: 4. CDR3 length equals 15 residues. The V gene's germline CDR1 is SGDLS and CDR2 YYNGEE. CDR3 residues: CASSVGTGLTGELFF. CDR3 nucleotide sequence: TGTGCCAGCAGCGTTGGGACAGGTCTCACCGGGGAGCTGTTTTTT. Together with reference TRBV9 and TRBJ2-2, the CDR3 gives the full variable domain: DSGVTQTPKHLITATGQRVTLRCSPRSGDLSVYWYQQSLDQGLQFLIQYYNGEERAKGNILERFSAQQFPDLHSELNLSSLELGDSALYFCASSVGTGLTGELFFGEGSRLTVL.

This clone was detected only a few times. The chain employs TRBV12-1 and TRBJ2-1; the listed D gene, TRBD2, was not tested against the DNA. TRBV12-1 is recorded as a pseudogene. This CDR3 is built from 18 residues. Here the CDR3 DNA reads TGTGCCAGCAGCTCCCCGGGAGCGGGGGGCAATCGGTACAATGAGCAGTTCTTC. Translation gives CASSSPGAGGNRYNEQFF.

V gene TRBV12-5 combines with J gene TRBJ1-1; 7 bases fit TRBD1. CDR1 is LGHNT, CDR2 FRNRAP, per germline. The CDR3 is made up of 17 amino acids. After removal of 0 bases from V and 2 bases from J, the junction contained 9 bases not matched to a gene. The chain's CDR3 is CASGLVRTGGRNTEAFF. The DNA for the CDR3 is TGTGCTAGTGGTTTGGTCAGGACAGGAGGACGAAACACTGAAGCTTTCTTT.

This sequence joins TRBV6-5 and TRBJ2-3; 10 nucleotides match TRBD2. The J segment lost 6 bases and the V segment lost 4 bases, leaving 10 bases of the junction unmatched. The germline V gene has CDR1 MNHEY and CDR2 SVGAGI. This CDR3 is built from 16 residues. The CDR3 loop reads CASSFRLAGVSDTQYF. The CDR3 DNA reads TGTGCCAGCAGTTTCCGTCTAGCGGGAGTTTCTGATACGCAGTATTTT.

The J gene is TRBJ1-5, the V gene TRBV28; 8 nucleotides align to TRBD1. The CDR3 is 17 amino acids. The V segment lost 2 bases and the J segment 1 base; nucleotides outside the gene matches: 7. CDR1 MDHEN and CDR2 SYDVKM come from the germline V gene. The CDR3 here is CASSLGQGAVSNQPQHF. The CDR3 DNA sequence: TGTGCCAGCAGTTTAGGGCAGGGGGCAGTGAGCAATCAGCCCCAGCATTTT.

This chain uses TRBV6-6 with TRBJ2-7; 11 bases match TRBD1. Per the germline V gene, CDR1 is MNHNY and CDR2 is SVGAGI (reference sequence). With 2 bases clipped from V and 7 bases from J, the junction kept 7 bases outside the gene matches. The CDR3 loop spans 15 amino acids. For the CDR3, the DNA is TGTGCCAGCAGTTACGCGGGACAGGGGGTGAGGGAGCAGTACTTC. It is translated as CASSYAGQGVREQYF.

V and J are TRBV6-6 and TRBJ1-4; D may be TRBD1 (5 bases). CDR3 length: 15 residues. Germline values: CDR1 MNHNY, CDR2 SVGAGI (reference sequence). V shed 8 bases and J shed 0 bases, with 13 bases lying between them. CDR3 sequence reads: CASLPGPSTNEKLFF. CDR3 DNA: TGTGCCAGCCTGCCAGGGCCGTCAACTAATGAAAAACTGTTTTTT.

In this sample, this clone turned up once. The chain employs TRBV5-4 and TRBJ2-1; 15 bases align to TRBD2. Germline values: CDR1 SGHNT, CDR2 YYREEE (reference sequence). The V and J ends lost 4 bases and 3 bases, in that order; junction bases with no gene match: 5. The CDR3 is made up of 17 amino acids. In nucleotides, the CDR3 is TGTGCCAGCAGCAAGGGACTAGCGGGGGGTATCTACAATGAGCAGTTCTTC. Its protein product is CASSKGLAGGIYNEQFF.

V and J are TRBV11-2 and TRBJ2-6, with D perhaps TRBD1 (6 bases). Germline loops: CDR1 SGHAT, CDR2 FQNNGV. This CDR3 has 16 residues. With 5 bases removed from V and 2 bases from J, the gap between germline ends came to 13 bases. Here the CDR3 DNA reads TGTGCCAGCAGCCCCCGGCCAGGGGCTGGGGCCAACGTCCTGACTTTC. Translating it yields CASSPRPGAGANVLTF. The full variable domain, its missing parts supplied by reference TRBV11-2 and TRBJ2-6, is EAGVAQSPRYKIIEKRQSVAFWCNPISGHATLYWYQQILGQGPKLLIQFQNNGVVDDSQLPKDRFSAERLKGVDSTLKIQPAKLEDSAVYLCASSPRPGAGANVLTFGAGSRLTVL.

Concerning this clone: Other DNA sequences in the sample encode the same CDR3. The V call is TRBV18, the J call TRBJ2-7, with 11 bases fitting TRBD1. The length of the CDR3 is 15 residues. The junction had 2 bases not matched to a gene; V was cut back by 3 bases and J by 1 base. Germline loops: CDR1 KGHSH, CDR2 LQKENI. Written as DNA, the CDR3 is TGTGCCAGCTCACCGGGACAGGGGGTTTCCTACGAGCAGTACTTC. Translating gives CASSPGQGVSYEQYF.

V and J are TRBV5-5 and TRBJ1-6; D uncertain. CDR1 and CDR2 (germline): SGHKS, YYEKEE (reference sequence). CDR3 length: 14 amino acids. Trimming removed 4 bases from V and 7 bases from J, with 12 bases in between. CDR3 in amino acids: CASSPGLRNSPLHF. CDR3 DNA: TGTGCCAGCAGCCCTGGACTGAGGAATTCACCCCTCCACTTT.